These T cell receptor beta chains were read from a single sample in a study of cytomegalovirus exposure and HLA in healthy donors. The method was immunoSEQ multiplex PCR; TCRdb's version includes in-frame clones alone and lacks a portion of them. The sample contains roughly 250,000 clones, around 87% of which appear only once. What was sequenced was PBMCs. The source of these receptors is a man younger than 35 in good health and CMV-seronegative. The CDR3 runs from the conserved cysteine through the conserved F or W. Each record gives: D gene, J gene, V gene, clone size, CDR3 protein, CDR3 DNA. D genes are given only for firm matches. Some rows mark clone size as missing; the rest say once, few, many or name a class of expanded clone.

TRBD2	TRBJ2-3	TRBV4-1	-	CASSQGIREGPELQYF	TGCGCCAGCAGCCAAGGAATACGGGAGGGTCCAGAATTGCAGTATTTT
-	TRBJ2-1	TRBV28	-	CASGRMGQFF	TGTGCCAGCGGGAGGATGGGGCAGTTCTTC
-	TRBJ2-1	TRBV10-3	-	CAISGTGTNEQFF	TGTGCCATCAGTGGGACCGGGACAAATGAGCAGTTCTTC
-	TRBJ2-3	TRBV9	-	CASSAEGGGTDTQYF	TGTGCCAGCAGCGCGGAGGGGGGGGGCACAGATACGCAGTATTTT
TRBD1	TRBJ1-4	TRBV28	-	CASSSSGTGSEKLFF	TGTGCCAGCAGTTCGTCCGGGACAGGGAGTGAAAAACTGTTTTTT
TRBD1	TRBJ2-1	TRBV5-1	-	CASSQGQDNEQFF	TGCGCCAGCTCACAGGGGCAAGACAATGAGCAGTTCTTC
-	TRBJ1-5	TRBV6-5	-	CASSFRQESQPQHF	TGTGCCAGCAGTTTCAGACAAGAGAGTCAGCCCCAGCATTTT
-	TRBJ2-1	TRBV19	-	CASSISLVPSNNEQFF	TGTGCCAGTAGTATTTCCCTAGTCCCTTCCAACAATGAGCAGTTCTTC
TRBD1	TRBJ2-3	TRBV5-1	-	CASSVGTGFTSTDTQYF	TGCGCCAGCAGCGTCGGGACAGGCTTTACTAGCACAGATACGCAGTATTTT
TRBD1	TRBJ2-7	TRBV6-5	few	CASSHRQGGEQYF	TGTGCCAGCAGTCACCGACAGGGTGGAGAGCAGTACTTC
-	TRBJ2-5	TRBV29-1	-	CSVVSGSGETQYF	TGCAGCGTTGTGTCGGGAAGCGGGGAGACCCAGTACTTC
-	TRBJ2-3	TRBV5-4	-	CASTGTGDTQYF	TGTGCCAGCACCGGAACAGGAGATACGCAGTATTTT
-	TRBJ2-7	TRBV4-1	-	CASSPERQTPTYEQYF	TGCGCCAGCAGCCCCGAGAGACAGACACCAACCTACGAGCAGTACTTC
-	TRBJ1-4	TRBV10-2	once	CASSADFNEKLFF	TGCGCCAGCAGTGCGGACTTTAATGAAAAACTGTTTTTT
TRBD1	TRBJ1-1	TRBV11-2	-	CASSPAGGTEAFF	TGTGCCAGCAGCCCTGCAGGGGGCACTGAAGCTTTCTTT
-	TRBJ1-1	TRBV2	-	CASSEWASLMNTEAFF	TGTGCCAGCAGTGAATGGGCATCCTTAATGAACACTGAAGCTTTCTTT
TRBD2	TRBJ2-7	TRBV29-1	-	CSVGMRGGQNEQYF	TGCAGCGTTGGTATGCGGGGGGGCCAAAACGAGCAGTACTTC
-	TRBJ2-2	TRBV19	-	CASSIGRGFSTGELFF	TGTGCCAGTAGTATAGGTAGGGGCTTTAGCACCGGGGAGCTGTTTTTT
TRBD2	TRBJ2-3	TRBV5-6	-	CASSLGSGGAGGTQYF	TGTGCCAGCAGCTTGGGAAGCGGGGGGGCCGGTGGTACGCAGTATTTT
-	TRBJ2-5	TRBV9	-	CASSVGPPDRGQETQYF	TGTGCCAGCAGCGTAGGTCCCCCAGATCGGGGGCAAGAGACCCAGTACTTC
-	TRBJ1-2	TRBV2	-	CASSVGLDRGGYTF	TGTGCCAGCAGTGTTGGGCTCGATCGGGGTGGCTACACCTTC
-	TRBJ1-2	TRBV18	-	CASSPPTREGEGYTF	TGTGCCAGCTCACCCCCGACGAGAGAGGGAGAAGGCTACACCTTC
TRBD1	TRBJ1-1	TRBV10-3	-	CAISESGSPSQGMNTEAFF	TGTGCCATCAGTGAGTCGGGGTCCCCTTCACAGGGGATGAACACTGAAGCTTTCTTT
TRBD1	TRBJ1-2	TRBV19	-	CASITTGFDGYTF	TGTGCCAGTATCACGACAGGGTTTGATGGCTACACCTTC
-	TRBJ2-7	TRBV10-1	few	CASSDGGARNEQYF	TGCGCCAGCAGTGATGGGGGGGCGAGGAACGAGCAGTACTTC
-	TRBJ2-1	TRBV12-2	-	CASRLYRDREYNEQFF	TGTGCAAGTCGCCTTTACCGGGACAGGGAATACAATGAGCAGTTCTTC
-	TRBJ1-5	TRBV7-8	-	CASSLGSRGNQPQHF	TGTGCCAGCAGCTTAGGATCGAGGGGCAATCAGCCCCAGCATTTT
TRBD1	TRBJ2-7	TRBV7-6	-	CASHDGQAEEQYF	TGTGCCAGCCATGACGGACAGGCGGAAGAGCAGTACTTC
TRBD1	TRBJ1-3	TRBV9	-	CASSEGSRGIYTIYF	TGTGCCAGCAGCGAGGGGTCCAGGGGGATATACACCATATATTTT
-	TRBJ1-6	TRBV5-4	-	CASSFRQASGLDLGSPLHF	TGTGCCAGCAGCTTTCGACAAGCGTCAGGGCTAGACCTTGGTTCACCCCTCCACTTT
-	TRBJ2-7	TRBV4-3	-	CASSQDWALRDEQYF	TGCGCCAGCAGCCAAGACTGGGCACTGAGGGACGAGCAGTACTTC
-	TRBJ2-3	TRBV28	-	CASSLFGQPQYF	TGTGCCAGCAGTTTATTCGGACAGCCGCAGTATTTT
-	TRBJ2-5	TRBV5-1	-	CASSPRGSPQETQYF	TGCGCCAGCAGCCCTAGGGGGTCCCCCCAAGAGACCCAGTACTTC
TRBD2	TRBJ2-1	TRBV28	-	CASSLSAGGPDEQFF	TGTGCCAGCAGTTTATCAGCGGGGGGGCCCGATGAGCAGTTCTTC
-	TRBJ1-2	TRBV6-6	-	CASWGATTNYGYTF	TGTGCCAGCTGGGGCGCGACAACTAACTATGGCTACACCTTC
TRBD2	TRBJ2-7	TRBV6-5	-	CASRIAGGAYEQYF	TGTGCCAGCAGGATAGCGGGGGGCGCCTACGAGCAGTACTTC
-	TRBJ2-3	TRBV2	once	CASSDRQTTDTQYF	TGTGCCAGCAGTGACCGGCAGACAACAGATACGCAGTATTTT
-	TRBJ1-1	TRBV11-2	few	CASSPQPLRETEAFF	TGTGCCAGCAGCCCGCAACCGCTAAGGGAGACTGAAGCTTTCTTT
-	TRBJ2-7	TRBV10-2	few	CASSEGDNYEQYF	TGCGCCAGCAGTGAGGGGGACAACTACGAGCAGTACTTC
-	TRBJ2-6	TRBV25-1	-	CASSDNRPGANVLTF	TGTGCCAGCAGTGATAACAGGCCTGGGGCCAACGTCCTGACTTTC
-	TRBJ2-1	TRBV5-1	-	CASSFAADSYNEQFF	TGCGCCAGCAGCTTCGCGGCTGACTCCTACAATGAGCAGTTCTTC
-	TRBJ2-5	TRBV5-4	-	CASSPRQALVETQYF	TGTGCCAGCAGCCCTCGACAGGCCCTGGTGGAGACCCAGTACTTC
-	TRBJ1-3	TRBV9	-	CASSVRGDGAGNTIYF	TGTGCCAGCAGCGTCAGGGGCGACGGTGCTGGAAACACCATATATTTT
TRBD2	TRBJ2-7	TRBV28	-	CASRTPAGGPREQYF	TGTGCCAGCAGGACCCCAGCGGGAGGGCCGCGCGAGCAGTACTTC